Each of the 23 T cell receptor beta chains below was sequenced from the same sample in a study of shared clonotypes between healthy human individuals. Naive CD8 populations comprised CD45RO-negative cells positively selected for CCR7, excluding terminally differentiated effector memory CD45RA+ cells. Only in-frame clones appear in the TCRdb table, and some are missing; sequencing was by immunoSEQ multiplex PCR. The sample has roughly 2.1 million clones, 90% to 95% seen once; the top ten hold roughly 1.7%. The sequenced sample consisted of naive CD8+ T cells from PBMCs. These receptors all come from a man younger than 35 in good health. Some clones in this sample may be carry-over from other donors' samples.

In DNA form, the CDR3 reads TGTGCCAGCAGCGTAGCTGGGACTTATTACAATGAGCAGTTCTTC. This codes for CASSVAGTYYNEQFF. J is TRBJ2-1 and V is TRBV9; TRBD2 might be the D (6 bases). Germline loops: CDR1 SGDLS, CDR2 YYNGEE. This CDR3 has 15 amino acids. V was clipped by 0 bases and J by 4 bases, with 11 bases between them. Full variable domain (outside the CDR3, taken from reference TRBV9 and TRBJ2-1): DSGVTQTPKHLITATGQRVTLRCSPRSGDLSVYWYQQSLDQGLQFLIQYYNGEERAKGNILERFSAQQFPDLHSELNLSSLELGDSALYFCASSVAGTYYNEQFFGPGTRLTVL.

The V call is TRBV4-3, the J call TRBJ1-2; D might be TRBD1 (6 bases). There are 14 residues in the CDR3. V dropped 4 bases and J dropped 8 bases, with 17 bases sitting between them. Germline V gene data show CDR1 as LGHNA and CDR2 as YSLEER. CDR3 nucleotides: TGCGCCAGCAGCCGCCGGGAGGGGGGCGTGGGCTACACCTTC. This codes for CASSRREGGVGYTF.

The V call is TRBV6-5, the J call TRBJ1-3; D is unresolved. The CDR3 consists of 14 residues. V lost 6 bases and J 0 bases, leaving 9 bases between the germline ends. Germline loops: CDR1 MNHEY, CDR2 SVGAGI. The CDR3 loop reads CASRPDLSGNTIYF. The CDR3 region has the DNA TGTGCCAGCAGACCCGACCTCTCTGGAAACACCATATATTTT.

This clone is a singleton in its sample. The genes are TRBV5-5 and TRBJ2-1; TRBD2 aligns across 8 bases. This CDR3 comprises 17 residues. The trim removed 3 bases at V and 0 bases at J, leaving 8 bases unmatched. Germline V gives CDR1 SGHKS, CDR2 YYEKEE (reference sequence). The CDR3 loop is CASSSPAGGPSYNEQFF. In nucleotides, the CDR3 is TGTGCCAGCAGCTCCCCCGCGGGAGGCCCCTCCTACAATGAGCAGTTCTTC.

The V gene is TRBV28, the J gene TRBJ1-5; D is uncertain. V was trimmed by 5 bases and J by 1 base, leaving 9 bases between them. The V gene's germline CDR1 is MDHEN and CDR2 SYDVKM. CDR3 length equals 14 residues. The CDR3 nucleotides are TGTGCCAGCAGTCCACACCTGAGCAATCAGCCCCAGCATTTT. Translated: CASSPHLSNQPQHF.

The chain has TRBV28 and TRBJ2-1, with D unresolved. Trimming removed 6 bases from V and 9 bases from J, with 12 bases in between. The CDR3 contains 12 residues. Germline CDR1 is MDHEN and CDR2 is SYDVKM. In DNA form, the CDR3 reads TGTGCCAGCAGAACTCCACGGTCTGAGCAGTTCTTC. Protein sequence: CASRTPRSEQFF. Full variable domain (outside the CDR3, taken from reference TRBV28 and TRBJ2-1): DVKVTQSSRYLVKRTGEKVFLECVQDMDHENMFWYRQDPGLGLRLIYFSYDVKMKEKGDIPEGYSVSREKKERFSLILESASTNQTSMYLCASRTPRSEQFFGPGTRLTVL.

The sample holds one count of this clone. This chain links TRBV2 with TRBJ2-1; 13 bases are shared with TRBD2. The junction had 11 bases not matched to a gene; V was cut back by 5 bases and J by 10 bases. CDR3 size: 16 residues. The V gene's germline CDR1 is SNHLY and CDR2 FYNNEI. CDR3 sequence: CASSRGTSGIPREQFF. As DNA, the CDR3 is TGTGCCAGCAGTCGAGGGACTAGCGGGATACCGCGGGAGCAGTTCTTC.

The chain links TRBV25-1 to TRBJ2-2; D may be TRBD2 (6 bases). The CDR3 totals 14 residues. Germline loops: CDR1 MGHDK, CDR2 SYGVNS. V was trimmed by 3 bases and J by 4 bases, leaving 9 bases between them. CDR3 DNA sequence: TGTGCCAGCAGTGATAGGGGAGGCACCGGGGAGCTGTTTTTT. Its translation is CASSDRGGTGELFF.

V usage is TRBV5-1 and J usage is TRBJ2-1, with 9 bases matching TRBD2. CDR1 and CDR2 (germline): SGHRS, YFSETQ. The CDR3 extends over 18 amino acids. J gave up 2 bases and V 7 bases, and 16 bases lay outside the gene matches. DNA for the CDR3: TGCGCCAGCGGACCTACCGGGACTAGCTGGGGGCCCTACAATGAGCAGTTCTTC. Protein sequence: CASGPTGTSWGPYNEQFF.

The chain joins TRBV18 to TRBJ2-1; TRBD2 aligns across 12 bases. Per the germline V gene, CDR1 is KGHSH and CDR2 is LQKENI. The junction had 4 bases not matched to a gene; V was cut back by 3 bases and J by 4 bases. This CDR3 region has 16 residues. The chain's CDR3 is CASSPGTSGLYNEQFF. The CDR3 region has the DNA TGTGCCAGCTCACCCGGGACTAGCGGGTTATACAATGAGCAGTTCTTC.

The V gene is TRBV27, the J gene TRBJ1-5, with 7 bases fitting TRBD1. The J segment lost 0 bases and the V segment lost 4 bases, leaving 12 bases of the junction unmatched. The CDR3 runs to 18 residues. Per germline, CDR1 MNHEY and CDR2 SMNVEV (reference sequence). CDR3 DNA sequence: TGTGCCAGCAGTTCACTCCCCGGGACAGAGTATAGCAATCAGCCCCAGCATTTT. Its protein is CASSSLPGTEYSNQPQHF.

The chain has TRBV2 and TRBJ1-5; D ambiguous. This CDR3 is built from 15 residues. The germline CDR1 and CDR2 sequences are SNHLY and FYNNEI. V lost 6 bases and J lost 8, with 20 bases in between. The CDR3 loop reads CASRTIDGRREPQHF. CDR3 in DNA: TGTGCCAGCAGAACTATTGACGGGCGTAGGGAGCCCCAGCATTTT.

The V gene is TRBV9, the J gene TRBJ2-7; D ambiguous. The CDR3 spans 11 residues. The germline V gene encodes CDR1 SGDLS and CDR2 YYNGEE. The CDR3 sequence: CMKGRRYEQYF. Here the CDR3 DNA reads TGTATGAAGGGTAGGCGTTACGAGCAGTACTTC.

The CDR3 sequence is CASSQVHEETQYF. The DNA of the CDR3 is TGTGCCAGCAGCCAAGTGCATGAAGAGACCCAGTACTTC. The chain uses TRBV4-2 and TRBJ2-5; no clear D. V lost 1 base to trimming and J lost 3 bases, with 6 bases between them. The CDR3 loop spans 13 amino acids. Germline loops: CDR1 LGHNA, CDR2 YNFKEQ.

V and J are TRBV6-5 and TRBJ2-7, with TRBD2 matching over 9 bases. CDR1 and CDR2 from the germline V gene are MNHEY and SVGAGI. This CDR3 is built from 15 residues. The J segment lost 6 bases and the V segment lost 0 bases, leaving 6 bases of the junction unmatched. CDR3 sequence (DNA): TGTGCCAGCAGTTACTCTGGGACTAGCTCTCTCGAGCAGTACTTC. As protein: CASSYSGTSSLEQYF.

The rearrangement links TRBV7-9 to TRBJ2-7; D is uncertain. The V gene lost 4 bases and the J gene lost 5 bases, with 12 bases spanning the gap. The CDR3 is 13 amino acids. Germline-derived CDR1 and CDR2 are SEHNR and FQNEAQ (reference sequence). CDR3 bases: TGTGCCAGCAGCTACAGCAAAGCCGACGAGCAGTACTTC. Translating gives CASSYSKADEQYF.

J is TRBJ2-1 and V is TRBV9; maybe TRBD2 (7 bases). With 0 bases removed from V and 8 bases from J, the gap between germline ends came to 15 bases. CDR1 and CDR2 from the germline V gene are SGDLS and YYNGEE. The CDR3 loop spans 15 amino acids. CDR3: CASSVGAGARDEQFF. In DNA, the CDR3 is TGTGCCAGCAGCGTAGGTGCGGGGGCCAGGGATGAGCAGTTCTTC.

This clone appeared once. The J gene is TRBJ2-1, the V gene TRBV9, with 8 bases lining up with TRBD1. V was clipped by 3 bases and J by 5 bases; unmatched bases: 7. CDR1 SGDLS and CDR2 YYNGEE come from the germline V gene. The CDR3 extends over 15 amino acids. The CDR3 DNA reads as TGTGCCAGCAGCGAAGGGACAGGTCCTAACAATGAGCAGTTCTTC. Residues: CASSEGTGPNNEQFF. The whole variable domain, remainder taken from reference TRBV9 and TRBJ2-1, is DSGVTQTPKHLITATGQRVTLRCSPRSGDLSVYWYQQSLDQGLQFLIQYYNGEERAKGNILERFSAQQFPDLHSELNLSSLELGDSALYFCASSEGTGPNNEQFFGPGTRLTVL.

This chain joins TRBV4-1 and TRBJ2-7; no clear D gene. Trimming removed 0 bases at V and 0 bases at J, with 6 bases between. The CDR3 contains 14 residues. Germline-derived CDR1 and CDR2 are MGHRA and YSYEKL. In DNA form, the CDR3 reads TGCGCCAGCAGCCAAGATCCGTTCTCCTACGAGCAGTACTTC. It translates to CASSQDPFSYEQYF.

The chain uses TRBV7-9 and TRBJ1-2, with D maybe TRBD1 (5 bases). This CDR3 region has 15 residues. Trimming cost V 1 base and J 8 bases, with 17 bases left between them. Germline V gives CDR1 SEHNR, CDR2 FQNEAQ (reference sequence). The CDR3 here is CASSLGQGNYMGYTF. The DNA for the CDR3 is TGTGCCAGCAGCTTAGGGCAGGGAAACTATATGGGCTACACCTTC.

This sequence joins TRBV14 and TRBJ2-3; D is unresolved. The germline V gene has CDR1 SGHDN and CDR2 FVKESK. The CDR3 has 13 amino acids. V gave up 2 bases and J gave up 3 bases, with 6 bases separating them. Written as DNA, the CDR3 is TGTGCCAGCAGCCAATATAGAACAGATACGCAGTATTTT. Encoded protein: CASSQYRTDTQYF.

As DNA, the CDR3 is TGTGCCAGCAGCTCTCCGGGGCAGGGAGGCTACGAGCAGTACTTC. Residues: CASSSPGQGGYEQYF. The V and J genes are TRBV7-9 and TRBJ2-7; tentative D call: TRBD2 (6 bases). Germline-derived CDR1 and CDR2 are SEHNR and FQNEAQ (reference sequence). This CDR3 has 15 residues. V lost 4 bases and J 3 bases, leaving 16 bases between the germline ends.

The chain recombines TRBV6-5 with TRBJ2-1; 7 bases are shared with TRBD2. V lost 4 bases, J lost 8 bases, and 11 bases stayed unmatched. The germline V gene has CDR1 MNHEY and CDR2 SVGAGI. This CDR3 comprises 15 residues. CDR3 amino acids: CASSSGGRGNDEQFF. CDR3 nucleotides: TGTGCCAGCAGTTCGGGCGGGAGAGGCAATGATGAGCAGTTCTTC.